A single sample gave rise to the 22 T cell receptor beta chains below, sequenced in a study of cytomegalovirus exposure and HLA in healthy donors (dated by TCRdb to 2016 to 2017). Libraries came from the immunoSEQ multiplex PCR assay. TCRdb retrieved this table from immuneACCESS and kept in-frame rearrangements only. Not all clones are present; in checked studies, unresolved V genes account for under half, and no reason is known for the remainder. The sample profile shows some 130,000 clones; roughly four fifths of them were found once. Roughly 30% of the sample is in the top ten clones. The sequenced sample was PBMCs. These receptor sequences come from a man aged 25 to 40 in good health and CMV-seropositive.

A single count supports this clone. This sequence joins TRBV11-3 and TRBJ2-1; 11 bases align to TRBD1. CDR3 length: 16 residues. Germline V gene data show CDR1 as SGHNT and CDR2 as YENEEA. The trim removed 1 base at V and 7 bases at J, leaving 6 bases unmatched. The CDR3 sequence: CASSLGDGTGGNEQFF. The CDR3 DNA reads TGTGCCAGCAGCTTAGGGGATGGGACAGGGGGGAATGAGCAGTTCTTC.

This chain uses TRBV27 with TRBJ2-7; 8 nucleotides match TRBD1. Germline CDR1 and CDR2: MNHEY and SMNVEV (reference sequence). The CDR3 has 14 residues. V shed 8 bases, J shed 6 bases, and the junction held 12 bases outside the gene matches. CDR3 region: CASRATGGGREQYF. In nucleotides, the CDR3 is TGTGCCAGCCGGGCTACAGGGGGAGGTCGCGAGCAGTACTTC.

The chain combines TRBV7-2 with TRBJ2-7; TRBD1 matches 9 bases. This CDR3 is 15 amino acids long. The V and J ends lost 5 bases and 7 bases, in that order; junction bases with no gene match: 12. CDR1 is SGHTA, CDR2 FQGNSA, per germline. Here the CDR3 reads CASSLGQGKGMEQYF. For the CDR3, the DNA is TGTGCCAGCAGCCTGGGACAGGGAAAAGGGATGGAGCAGTACTTC.

V is TRBV5-1 and J is TRBJ2-5; D is perhaps TRBD1 (6 bases). V was cut by 4 bases and J by 2 bases, with 12 bases left in between. The CDR3 contains 14 residues. CDR1 and CDR2 (germline): SGHRS, YFSETQ. This CDR3 reads CASSAGTKQETQYF. The DNA of the CDR3 is TGCGCCAGCAGCGCCGGGACAAAACAAGAGACCCAGTACTTC.

The chain carries TRBV19 and TRBJ2-1, with a tentative D call TRBD2 (6 bases). The V and J ends lost 7 bases and 6 bases respectively, with 13 bases between them. CDR1 is LNHDA and CDR2 is SQIVND in the germline V gene (reference sequence). The CDR3 runs 13 residues. The CDR3 region is CASNGLASNEQFF. CDR3 sequence (DNA): TGTGCCAGTAACGGTCTAGCGAGCAATGAGCAGTTCTTC. Full variable domain (rest looked up from reference TRBV19 and TRBJ2-1): DGGITQSPKYLFRKEGQNVTLSCEQNLNHDAMYWYRQDPGQGLRLIYYSQIVNDFQKGDIAEGYSVSREKKESFPLTVTSAQKNPTAFYLCASNGLASNEQFFGPGTRLTVL.

This clone was recorded only once. This chain's CDR3 is CASSPVVQGVPQPQHF. The CDR3 nucleotides are TGTGCCAGCTCACCGGTAGTACAGGGAGTCCCACAGCCCCAGCATTTT. The chain couples TRBV18 to TRBJ1-5, with D possibly matching TRBD1 (6 bases). V lost 3 bases and J 7 bases, leaving 19 bases between the germline ends. The CDR3 is 16 amino acids. Germline values: CDR1 KGHSH, CDR2 LQKENI.

This clone was seen a few times. The chain uses TRBV11-2 and TRBJ2-1; TRBD2 agrees at 11 bases. V shed 5 bases, J shed 4 bases, and the junction held 4 bases outside the gene matches. The CDR3 is made up of 15 amino acids. CDR1 is SGHAT and CDR2 is FQNNGV in the germline V gene. Written as DNA, the CDR3 is TGTGCCAGCAGCGAGGGACTAGCGGAATACAATGAGCAGTTCTTC. Translated, it gives CASSEGLAEYNEQFF.

The V call is TRBV6-5, the J call TRBJ2-2; 12 nucleotides agree with TRBD2. CDR1 is MNHEY and CDR2 is SVGAGI in the germline V gene. V lost 2 bases and J lost 6; bases outside the gene matches: 4. The CDR3 sequence is 16 residues long. The CDR3 loop is CASSYRASGGAGELFF. The CDR3 DNA sequence: TGTGCCAGCAGTTACCGGGCTAGCGGGGGGGCCGGGGAGCTGTTTTTT.

This chain joins TRBV7-2 and TRBJ2-3, with D perhaps matching TRBD2 (7 bases). Trimming left V 5 bases short and J 2 bases short, with 23 bases between. CDR1 and CDR2 from the germline V gene are SGHTA and FQGNSA. CDR3 length equals 18 residues. CDR3 amino acids: CASSRRGGGGWDTDTQYF. CDR3 DNA: TGTGCCAGCAGCAGGAGGGGGGGAGGAGGGTGGGACACAGATACGCAGTATTTT.

The V call is TRBV19, the J call TRBJ1-5, with D uncertain. Germline V gene sequence: CDR1 LNHDA, CDR2 SQIVND (reference sequence). The V end lost 3 bases, the J end lost 0 bases, and 12 bases lay between the germline ends. This CDR3 contains 16 residues. The CDR3 sequence: CASSMSIAYSNQPQHF. DNA for the CDR3: TGTGCCAGTAGTATGAGTATAGCTTATAGCAATCAGCCCCAGCATTTT.

V is TRBV28 and J is TRBJ1-1; a possible D gene is TRBD1 (5 bases). Looked up from germline, CDR1 is MDHEN and CDR2 is SYDVKM. This CDR3 spans 12 amino acids. Trimming took 7 bases from V and 8 from J, leaving 14 bases between them. The DNA of the CDR3 is TGTGCCAGCACCGGGGGGGGGAGGGAAGCTTTCTTT. It specifies CASTGGGREAFF.

The V call is TRBV10-1, the J call TRBJ2-7; D perhaps matches TRBD1 (7 bases). The CDR3 extends over 15 amino acids. Germline values: CDR1 WNHNN, CDR2 SYGVQD (reference sequence). V dropped 1 base and J dropped 4 bases, with 14 bases sitting between them. The CDR3 loop is CASSEFPGGTYEQYF. CDR3 nucleotide sequence: TGCGCCAGCAGTGAGTTCCCAGGGGGGACTTACGAGCAGTACTTC.

This clone was detected a few times. This same CDR3 is encoded by further DNA sequences in the sample. The chain couples TRBV2 to TRBJ1-1; maybe TRBD1 (5 bases). This CDR3 contains 11 residues. Germline loops: CDR1 SNHLY, CDR2 FYNNEI. The V gene lost 5 bases and the J gene lost 5 bases, with 6 bases spanning the gap. CDR3 loop: CASSPGTEAFF. DNA of the CDR3: TGTGCCAGCAGTCCAGGGACTGAAGCTTTCTTT.

V gene TRBV15 combines with J gene TRBJ2-7; D not resolved. Per the germline V gene, CDR1 is LNHNV and CDR2 is YYDKDF (reference sequence). The CDR3 totals 10 residues. The germline V and J ends were trimmed by 8 bases and 5 bases, with 7 bases remaining between them. CDR3 nucleotides: TGTGCCACCGGCGGAAACGAGCAGTACTTC. It is translated as CATGGNEQYF.

CDR3 in amino acids: CASSSTDISNQPQHF. The CDR3 region has the DNA TGTGCCAGCAGTTCCACAGATATTAGCAATCAGCCCCAGCATTTT. The V and J genes are TRBV2 and TRBJ1-5, with D unresolved. Between the trimmed V and J ends, which lost 5 bases and 0 bases, there was a span of 11 bases. The CDR3 spans 15 residues. The germline V gene encodes CDR1 SNHLY and CDR2 FYNNEI.

The chain employs TRBV19 and TRBJ2-7; possibly TRBD1 for D (6 bases). Trimming shortened V by 3 bases and J by 6 bases, and 15 bases separated the two germline ends. From germline, CDR1 is LNHDA and CDR2 SQIVND (reference sequence). CDR3 length: 14 residues. CDR3 amino acids: CASSIRWTVGEQYF. Here the CDR3 DNA reads TGTGCCAGTAGTATTCGGTGGACAGTAGGCGAGCAGTACTTC.

The chain is built from TRBV7-2 and TRBJ2-7; the match to TRBD1 covers 8 bases. CDR3 length: 15 amino acids. V lost 2 bases, J lost 3 bases, and 6 bases stayed unmatched. Germline lookup yields CDR1 SGHTA and CDR2 FQGNSA. The CDR3 bases are TGTGCCAGCAGCTTACTCCGGGACAGGAGCTACGAGCAGTACTTC. It translates to CASSLLRDRSYEQYF.

A single count supports this clone. The chain carries TRBV21-1 and TRBJ1-4; the table's D gene call, TRBD1, was not cross checked with the DNA. TRBV21-1 is tagged as a pseudogene. The length of the CDR3 is 18 residues. The CDR3 is CASSKVENNRGRREKLFF. Here the CDR3 DNA reads TGTGCCAGCAGCAAAGTCGAAAACAACAGGGGGCGGCGTGAAAAACTGTTTTTT.

The genes are TRBV30 and TRBJ1-4; D is perhaps TRBD1 (5 bases). V was pared by 1 base and J by 10 bases, with 13 bases between. Germline V gives CDR1 GTSNPN, CDR2 SVGIG (reference sequence). The CDR3 spans 13 residues. CDR3 protein: CAWSEPGPGKLFF. As DNA, the CDR3 is TGTGCCTGGAGTGAGCCAGGGCCGGGAAAACTGTTTTTT.

The rearrangement joins TRBV7-3 to TRBJ2-7; weak D call: TRBD2 (5 bases). The V gene lost 5 bases and the J gene lost 0 bases, with 8 bases spanning the gap. Per germline, CDR1 SGHTA and CDR2 FQGTGA. The CDR3 consists of 13 residues. The CDR3 is CASSARGSYEQYF. CDR3 nucleotide sequence: TGTGCCAGCAGCGCTCGGGGCTCCTACGAGCAGTACTTC.

The CDR3 DNA follows: TGTGCCAGCAGCCCCACAGGGGACACTGAAGCTTTCTTT. Encoded protein: CASSPTGDTEAFF. The chain recombines TRBV7-9 with TRBJ1-1, with TRBD1 matching over 7 bases. The length of the CDR3 is 13 residues. In germline, CDR1 is SEHNR, CDR2 FQNEAQ (reference sequence). After removal of 5 bases from V and 3 bases from J, the junction contained 3 bases not matched to a gene.

The chain is built from TRBV7-2 and TRBJ1-1; D is uncertain. Per the germline V gene, CDR1 is SGHTA and CDR2 is FQGNSA. This CDR3 is 13 amino acids long. The V and J ends lost 2 bases and 1 base respectively, with 5 bases between them. The CDR3 region is CASSLNSNTEAFF. DNA of the CDR3: TGTGCCAGCAGCTTAAACTCGAACACTGAAGCTTTCTTT.